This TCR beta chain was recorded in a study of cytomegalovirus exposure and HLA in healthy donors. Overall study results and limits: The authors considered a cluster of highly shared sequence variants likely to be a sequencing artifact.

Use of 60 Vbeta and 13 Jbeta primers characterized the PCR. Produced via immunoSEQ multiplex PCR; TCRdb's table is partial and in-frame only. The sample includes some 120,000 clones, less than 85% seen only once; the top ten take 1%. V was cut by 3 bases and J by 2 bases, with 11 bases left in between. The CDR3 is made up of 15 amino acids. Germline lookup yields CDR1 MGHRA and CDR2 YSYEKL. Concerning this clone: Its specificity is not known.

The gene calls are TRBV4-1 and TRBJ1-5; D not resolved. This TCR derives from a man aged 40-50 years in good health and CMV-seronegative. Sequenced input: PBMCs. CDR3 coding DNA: TGCGCCAGCAGCCAGGAGGACGGCCGCAATCAGCCCCAGCATTTT. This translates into CASSQEDGRNQPQHF.